Included here is one T cell receptor (beta chain) sequence, with context. Its cognate antigen is unknown. The data are from a study of shared clonotypes between healthy human individuals. Some 30,000 T cell genomes, or approximately 190 ng DNA, went into the sorted-subset replicate PCRs. Some clones are missing from TCRdb's copy, which holds only in-frame ones; the method was immunoSEQ multiplex PCR. The sample includes fewer than 850,000 clones, around 96% of them seen just once. Overall study results and limits: The sampled material consisted only of blood, and tissue repertoires are likely to differ. Among the subsets, naive ones generally showed larger estimated richness than memory ones. Sequencing depth was expected to affect clonotype sharing among donors.

Terminally differentiated effector memory CD45RA+ cells were excluded by CCR7 positive selection of CD45RO-negative cells. Trimming took 4 bases from V and 5 from J, leaving 15 bases between them. Germline loops: CDR1 SGHVS, CDR2 FQNEAQ. This CDR3 spans 15 amino acids. This clonotype was sampled from a young man in good health. Material: naive CD8+ T cells sorted from blood. The rearrangement uses TRBV7-8 and TRBJ1-5; D call uncertain. DNA of the CDR3: TGTGCCAGCAGCTCCGGGTCCGGTTGGGATCAGCCCCAGCATTTT. Amino acid sequence: CASSSGSGWDQPQHF.